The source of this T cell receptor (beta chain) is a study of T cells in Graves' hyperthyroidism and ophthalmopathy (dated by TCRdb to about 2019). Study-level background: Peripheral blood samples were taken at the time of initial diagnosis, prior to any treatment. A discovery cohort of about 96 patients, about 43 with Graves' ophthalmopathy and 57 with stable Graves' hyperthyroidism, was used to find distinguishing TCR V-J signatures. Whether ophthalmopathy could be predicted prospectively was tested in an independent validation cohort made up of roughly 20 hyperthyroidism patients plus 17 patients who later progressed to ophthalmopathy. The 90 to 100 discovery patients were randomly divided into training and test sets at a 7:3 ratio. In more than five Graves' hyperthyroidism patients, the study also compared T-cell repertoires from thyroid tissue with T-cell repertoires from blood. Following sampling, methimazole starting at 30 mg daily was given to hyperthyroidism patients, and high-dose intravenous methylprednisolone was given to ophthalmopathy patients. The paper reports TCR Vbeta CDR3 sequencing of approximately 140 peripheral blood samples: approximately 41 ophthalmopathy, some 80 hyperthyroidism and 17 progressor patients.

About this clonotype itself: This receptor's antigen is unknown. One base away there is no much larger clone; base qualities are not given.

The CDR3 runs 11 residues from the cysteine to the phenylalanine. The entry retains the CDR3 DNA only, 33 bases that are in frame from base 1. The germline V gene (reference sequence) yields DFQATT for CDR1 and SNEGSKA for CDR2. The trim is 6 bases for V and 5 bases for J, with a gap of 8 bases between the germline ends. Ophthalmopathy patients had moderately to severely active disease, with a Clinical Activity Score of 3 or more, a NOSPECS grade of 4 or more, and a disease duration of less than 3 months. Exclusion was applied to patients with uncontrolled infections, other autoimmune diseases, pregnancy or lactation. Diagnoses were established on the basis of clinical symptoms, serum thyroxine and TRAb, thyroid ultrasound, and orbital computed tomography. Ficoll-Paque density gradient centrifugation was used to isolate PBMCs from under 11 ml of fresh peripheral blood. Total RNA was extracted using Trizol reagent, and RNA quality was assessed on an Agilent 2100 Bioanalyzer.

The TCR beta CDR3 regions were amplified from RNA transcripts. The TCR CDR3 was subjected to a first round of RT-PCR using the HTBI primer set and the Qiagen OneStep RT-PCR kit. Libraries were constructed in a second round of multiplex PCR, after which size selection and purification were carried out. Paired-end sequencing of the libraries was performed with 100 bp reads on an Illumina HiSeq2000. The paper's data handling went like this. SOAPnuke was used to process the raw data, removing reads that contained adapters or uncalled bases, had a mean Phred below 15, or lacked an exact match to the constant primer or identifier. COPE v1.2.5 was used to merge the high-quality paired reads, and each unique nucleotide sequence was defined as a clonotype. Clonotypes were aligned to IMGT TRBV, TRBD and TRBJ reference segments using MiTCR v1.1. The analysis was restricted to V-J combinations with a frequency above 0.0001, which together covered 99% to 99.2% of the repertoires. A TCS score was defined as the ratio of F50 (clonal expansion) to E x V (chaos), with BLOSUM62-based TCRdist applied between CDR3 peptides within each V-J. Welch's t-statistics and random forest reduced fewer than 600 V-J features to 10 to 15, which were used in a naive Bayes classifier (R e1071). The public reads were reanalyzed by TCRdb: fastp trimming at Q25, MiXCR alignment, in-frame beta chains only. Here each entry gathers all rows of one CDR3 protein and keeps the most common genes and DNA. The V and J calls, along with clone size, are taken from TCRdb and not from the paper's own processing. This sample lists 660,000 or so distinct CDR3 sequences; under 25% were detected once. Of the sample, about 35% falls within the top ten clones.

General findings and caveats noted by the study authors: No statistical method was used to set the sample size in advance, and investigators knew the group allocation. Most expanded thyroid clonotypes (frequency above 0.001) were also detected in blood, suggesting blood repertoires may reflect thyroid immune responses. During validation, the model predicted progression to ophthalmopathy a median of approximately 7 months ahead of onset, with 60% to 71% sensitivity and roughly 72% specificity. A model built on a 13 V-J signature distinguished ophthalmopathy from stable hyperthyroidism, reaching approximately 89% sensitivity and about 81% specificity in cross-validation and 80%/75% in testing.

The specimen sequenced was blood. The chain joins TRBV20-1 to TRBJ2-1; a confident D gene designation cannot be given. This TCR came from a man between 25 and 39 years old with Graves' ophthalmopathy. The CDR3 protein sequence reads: CSARANNEQFF. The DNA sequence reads TGCAGTGCGCGAGCGAACAATGAGCAGTTCTTC.